Below, 19 T cell receptor beta chains from the same sample are listed, as sequenced in a study of vaccination effects on CD4 cells after COVID-19. Here immunoSEQ multiplex PCR was the method, and the copy in TCRdb shows in-frame clones only, minus some. The sample holds about 29,000 clones, roughly four fifths seen once. No antigen has been identified for these receptors. Before sequencing took place, the ViraFEST assay used viral peptide pools to expand antigen-specific CD4+ T cells. Between days 10 and 11 of culture, CD4+ T cells were separated out. Two-dose BNT162b2 or mRNA-1273 vaccination was given to participants. This specimen consisted of CD4+ T cells from PBMCs cultured with HCoV-OC43 spike peptides, obtained after COVID-19 vaccination. Noted subset: HCoV-OC43 spike overlapping peptide pool stimulation. These receptors were collected from a human donor who received a COVID-19 vaccine.

The rearrangement joins TRBV12-5 to TRBJ1-2; 8 nucleotides agree with TRBD1. V was clipped by 4 bases and J by 6 bases; unmatched bases: 13. The CDR3 has 16 residues. The germline CDR1 and CDR2 sequences are LGHNT and FRNRAP. CDR3 in DNA: TGTGCTAGTGGTTCCTCCATGGGGACAGGATATAATGGCTACACCTTC. Its protein product is CASGSSMGTGYNGYTF.

This clone came up a few times. The chain has TRBV5-1 and TRBJ2-5, with D tentatively TRBD1 (6 bases). Germline CDR1 is SGHRS and CDR2 is YFSETQ. V was shortened by 5 bases and J by 5 bases, with 13 bases between the two germline ends. This CDR3 comprises 13 residues. The chain's CDR3 is CASSTGFLETQYF. CDR3 DNA: TGCGCCAGCAGTACAGGGTTTTTGGAGACCCAGTACTTC.

The genes are TRBV2 and TRBJ1-2, with D possibly TRBD1 on 6 matching bases. Germline CDR1 and CDR2: SNHLY and FYNNEI. The CDR3 is 16 amino acids. V was clipped by 2 bases and J by 4 bases, with 17 bases between them. CDR3 residues: CASSETGGLYLYGYTF. The DNA for the CDR3 is TGTGCCAGCAGTGAAACTGGGGGGCTCTACCTCTATGGCTACACCTTC.

A few counts support this clone. The genes are TRBV5-1 and TRBJ1-1; no definite D call. The CDR3 totals 16 residues. Germline lookup yields CDR1 SGHRS and CDR2 YFSETQ. The V end lost 7 bases, the J end lost 0 bases, and 19 bases lay between the germline ends. The CDR3 sequence: CASVRGRRTMNTEAFF. DNA for the CDR3: TGCGCCAGCGTAAGAGGGCGGAGGACGATGAACACTGAAGCTTTCTTT.

The J gene is TRBJ2-7, the V gene TRBV7-8; D perhaps matches TRBD2 (7 bases). V dropped 5 bases and J dropped 4 bases, with 30 bases sitting between them. Germline CDR1 is SGHVS and CDR2 is FQNEAQ. This CDR3 has 19 residues. CDR3 sequence reads: CASSGGGSGLTLNKYEQYF. DNA of the CDR3: TGTGCCAGCAGCGGGGGGGGCTCGGGACTCACCCTGAATAAGTACGAGCAGTACTTC.

The rearrangement links TRBV3-1 (or the pseudogene TRBV3-2) to TRBJ2-1; 7 bases fit TRBD2. V trimming: 1 base; J trimming: 5 bases; junction bases outside the gene matches: 11. The CDR3 extends over 17 amino acids. Germline CDR1 and CDR2: LGHDT and YNNKEL (reference sequence). The CDR3 loop reads CASSQVLTSVTHNEQFF. The CDR3 DNA reads TGTGCCAGCAGCCAAGTTCTCACTAGCGTTACTCACAATGAGCAGTTCTTC.

This clone was observed a few times. This chain links TRBV4-1 with TRBJ1-1; D uncertain. Germline V gives CDR1 MGHRA, CDR2 YSYEKL. V shed 0 bases and J shed 1 base, with 6 bases lying between them. CDR3 length equals 14 residues. In DNA form, the CDR3 reads TGCGCCAGCAGCCAAGAAGGGTGGAACACTGAAGCTTTCTTT. It translates to CASSQEGWNTEAFF.

This clone occurred a few times. The gene calls are TRBV21-1 and TRBJ1-6. TRBV21-1 is a pseudogene locus. CDR3 length: 13 residues. CDR3 DNA: TGTGCCAGCAGCAGGACCCGAAATTCACCCCTCCACTTT. Amino acids: CASSRTRNSPLHF.

The genes are TRBV28 and TRBJ1-5, with 7 bases fitting TRBD1. CDR3 length equals 16 residues. Germline CDR1 and CDR2: MDHEN and SYDVKM. V was clipped by 3 bases and J by 2 bases; unmatched bases: 7. CDR3 loop: CASSFGGGGRNQPQHF. CDR3 bases: TGTGCCAGCAGTTTCGGAGGGGGCGGGCGCAATCAGCCCCAGCATTTT.

V usage is TRBV5-1 and J usage is TRBJ2-1; 9 positions agree with TRBD2. This CDR3 has 14 amino acids. V was clipped by 2 bases and J by 5 bases; unmatched bases: 2. The germline V gene encodes CDR1 SGHRS and CDR2 YFSETQ. Here the CDR3 reads CASSLGTSNNEQFF. In DNA form, the CDR3 reads TGCGCCAGCAGCTTAGGGACTAGCAACAATGAGCAGTTCTTC.

This chain links TRBV3-1 (or the pseudogene TRBV3-2) with TRBJ1-2, with D possibly being TRBD1 (5 bases). Germline CDR1 LGHDT, CDR2 YNNKEL (reference sequence). V lost 4 bases, J lost 8 bases, and 20 bases lay in between. The CDR3 has 15 amino acids. CDR3 protein: CASSPNGQGLSGYTF. CDR3 DNA sequence: TGTGCCAGCAGCCCAAACGGTCAGGGTTTATCCGGCTACACCTTC.

The chain recombines TRBV19 with TRBJ1-2; D is undetermined. The V end lost 7 bases, the J end lost 0 bases, and 12 bases lay between the germline ends. Germline values: CDR1 LNHDA, CDR2 SQIVND (reference sequence). The CDR3 is 14 residues long. The CDR3 nucleotides read TGTGCCAGTACCCCCCTCGGGCCTAACTATGGCTACACCTTC. As protein: CASTPLGPNYGYTF.

This clone was detected once. The chain uses TRBV18 and TRBJ1-5; no firm D call. Looked up from germline, CDR1 is KGHSH and CDR2 is LQKENI. The V and J ends lost 2 bases and 0 bases respectively, with 8 bases between them. CDR3 length: 15 residues. The CDR3 sequence is CASSPNGYSNQPQHF. In nucleotides, the CDR3 is TGTGCCAGCTCACCAAACGGCTATAGCAATCAGCCCCAGCATTTT.

The chain joins TRBV21-1 to TRBJ2-7. TRBV21-1 is an annotated pseudogene. This CDR3 is 19 amino acids long. CDR3 nucleotides: TGTGCCAGCAGCAAAAGGTTTCTCCTAGAATTGGGCAACCCCTACGAGCAGTACTTC. Amino acid sequence: CASSKRFLLELGNPYEQYF.

This clone showed up just once. The chain joins TRBV4-2 to TRBJ2-1, with TRBD2 matching 14 bases. CDR1 and CDR2 (germline): LGHNA, YNFKEQ. This CDR3 has 14 residues. V shed 3 bases, J shed 9 bases, and the junction held 1 base outside the gene matches. In DNA, the CDR3 is TGTGCCAGCAGCCAGGGACTAGCGGGAGTTGAGCAGTTCTTC. This gives the protein CASSQGLAGVEQFF.

The chain uses TRBV30 and TRBJ1-5; no firm D call. CDR3 size: 14 residues. Germline V CDR1 and CDR2: GTSNPN, SVGIG (reference sequence). Trimming took 0 bases from V and 6 from J, leaving 12 bases between them. CDR3: CAWSVGSGTQPQHF. The CDR3 coding sequence is TGTGCCTGGAGTGTGGGGTCTGGTACTCAGCCCCAGCATTTT.

The chain is built from TRBV12-3 or TRBV12-4 and TRBJ2-7; D gene ambiguous. Trimming took 2 bases from V and 1 from J, leaving 6 bases between them. The CDR3 sequence is 13 residues long. In DNA form, the CDR3 reads TGTGCCAGCAGTTTATCTGATTCCTACGAGCAGTACTTC. It translates to CASSLSDSYEQYF.

The chain combines TRBV6-5 with TRBJ1-1; a weak D match, TRBD1 (5 bases). The CDR3 extends over 12 amino acids. The V and J ends lost 4 bases and 5 bases respectively, with 8 bases between them. Per germline, CDR1 MNHEY and CDR2 SVGAGI. The CDR3 spells CASSWGDTEAFF. As DNA, the CDR3 is TGTGCCAGCAGTTGGGGGGATACTGAAGCTTTCTTT.

The chain employs TRBV5-1 and TRBJ1-6; no clear D gene. CDR3 length equals 16 residues. Trimming removed 2 bases at V and 6 bases at J, with 15 bases between. The germline V gene has CDR1 SGHRS and CDR2 YFSETQ. The CDR3: CASSFNSPSANSPLHF. The DNA of the CDR3 is TGCGCCAGCAGCTTTAATTCTCCCAGTGCTAATTCACCCCTCCACTTT.